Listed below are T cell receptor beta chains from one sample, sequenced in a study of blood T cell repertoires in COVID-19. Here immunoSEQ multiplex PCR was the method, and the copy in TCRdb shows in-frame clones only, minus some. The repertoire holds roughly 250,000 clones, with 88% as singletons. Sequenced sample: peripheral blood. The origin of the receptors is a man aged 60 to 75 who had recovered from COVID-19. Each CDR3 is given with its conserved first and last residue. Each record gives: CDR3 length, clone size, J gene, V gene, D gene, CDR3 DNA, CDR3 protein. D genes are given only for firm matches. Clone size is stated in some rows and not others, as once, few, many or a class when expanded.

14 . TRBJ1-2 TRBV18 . TGTGCCAGCTCACAGAATCGGGAGTCCTATGGCTACACCTTC CASSQNRESYGYTF
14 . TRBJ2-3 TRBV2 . TGTGCCAGCAGTCTCTTACGGGGCACAGATACGCAGTATTTT CASSLLRGTDTQYF
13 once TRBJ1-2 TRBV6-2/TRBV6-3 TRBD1 TGTGCCAGCAGTCCGACAGGGATCTATGGCTACACCTTC CASSPTGIYGYTF
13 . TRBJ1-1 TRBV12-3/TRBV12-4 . TGTGCCAGCAGTTTTGACCGGAGAACTGAAGCTTTCTTT CASSFDRRTEAFF
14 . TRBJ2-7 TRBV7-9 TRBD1 TGTGCCAGCAGCTCCTCCGGGACAGCCTACGAGCAGTACTTC CASSSSGTAYEQYF
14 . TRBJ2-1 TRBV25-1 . TGTGCCAGCAGTGAATTGTCAGGCACCAATGAGCAGTTCTTC CASSELSGTNEQFF
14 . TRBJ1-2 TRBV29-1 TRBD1 TGCAGCGTCGCACCGGGACAGGGACTATATGGCTACACCTTC CSVAPGQGLYGYTF
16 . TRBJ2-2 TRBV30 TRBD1 TGTGCCTGGAGGTTCCCCGGGACAGGGGGCTCCGGGGAGCTGTTTTTT CAWRFPGTGGSGELFF
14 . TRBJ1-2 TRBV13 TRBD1 TGTGCCAGCAGCGGCCGGACAGGGGCTTATGGCTACACCTTC CASSGRTGAYGYTF
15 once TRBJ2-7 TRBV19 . TGTGCCAGTAGCCCTGGACAGTCCGAGTCCTACGAGCAGTACTTC CASSPGQSESYEQYF
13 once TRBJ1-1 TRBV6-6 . TGTGCCAGCAGTACAGGGTCGAGAGGTGAAGCTTTCTTT CASSTGSRGEAFF
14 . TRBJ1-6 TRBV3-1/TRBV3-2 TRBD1 TGTGCCAGCAGCCGGACAGGGGGCACTTCACCCCTCCACTTT CASSRTGGTSPLHF
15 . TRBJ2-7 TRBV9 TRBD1 TGTGCCAGCAGCGAGTCGACAGGGACGGTCTACGAGCAGTACTTC CASSESTGTVYEQYF
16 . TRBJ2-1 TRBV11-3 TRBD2 TGTGCCAGCAGCTTAGATGGGCGGGGGGGCAACAATGAGCAGTTCTTC CASSLDGRGGNNEQFF
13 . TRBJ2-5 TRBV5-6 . TGTGCCAGCAGCGCGGGACGGCAAGAGACCCAGTACTTC CASSAGRQETQYF
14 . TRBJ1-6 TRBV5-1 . TGCGCCAGCAGCTTGAGGGGCTTCAATTCACCCCTCCACTTT CASSLRGFNSPLHF
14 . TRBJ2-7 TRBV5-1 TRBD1 TGCGCCAGCAGCTCCGGACAGGGGTATGACGAGCAGTACTTC CASSSGQGYDEQYF
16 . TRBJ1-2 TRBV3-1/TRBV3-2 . TGTGCCAGCAGCCAAGAAGGGATACAGGGAAAGGATGGCTACACCTTC CASSQEGIQGKDGYTF